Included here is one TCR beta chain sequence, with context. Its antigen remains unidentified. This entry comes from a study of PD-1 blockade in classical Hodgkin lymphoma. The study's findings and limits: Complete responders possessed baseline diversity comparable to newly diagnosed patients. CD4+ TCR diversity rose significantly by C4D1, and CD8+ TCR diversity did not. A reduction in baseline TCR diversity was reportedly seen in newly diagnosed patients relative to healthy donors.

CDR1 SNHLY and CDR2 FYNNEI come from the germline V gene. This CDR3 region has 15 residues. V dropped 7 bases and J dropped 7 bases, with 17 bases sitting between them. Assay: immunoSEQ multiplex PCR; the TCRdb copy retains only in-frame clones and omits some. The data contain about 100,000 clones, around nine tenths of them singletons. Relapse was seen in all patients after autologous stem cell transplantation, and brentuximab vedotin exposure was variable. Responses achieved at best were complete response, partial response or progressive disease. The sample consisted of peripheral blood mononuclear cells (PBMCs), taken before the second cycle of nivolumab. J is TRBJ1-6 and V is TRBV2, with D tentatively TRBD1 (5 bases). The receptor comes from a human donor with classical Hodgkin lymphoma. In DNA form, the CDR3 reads TGTGCCAGCACCCGGGACGGCATGAGGAATTCACCCCTCCACTTT. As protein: CASTRDGMRNSPLHF.